The clone carrying this T cell receptor beta chain was observed a handful of times. Its specificity is unknown. RNA extraction and reverse transcription yielded cDNA as sequencing template. Some clones are missing from TCRdb's copy, which holds only in-frame ones; the method was immunoSEQ multiplex PCR. The repertoire holds about 280,000 clones, with more than 45% as singletons. This entry belongs to a study of CD8+ T cells in alopecia areata. Study findings and constraints: Among patients, TCR sharing was less clear than in mice, a difference possibly due in part to HLA diversity in the patient population. Throughout tofacitinib, many expanded lesional clones continued to persist in scalp and blood.

The length of the CDR3 is 15 residues. Looked up from germline, CDR1 is GTSNPN and CDR2 is SVGIG (reference sequence). J lost 0 bases, V lost 0 bases, and 5 bases had no gene match. Treatment defined: oral pan-JAK inhibitor, 5-10 mg twice daily. Lesional scalp punch biopsies and peripheral blood were collected from alopecia areata patients. A FACSAria was used to sort CD4+ and CD8+ T cells. These cells came from PBMCs. This clonotype was obtained from a human donor with alopecia areata. The sequenced sample was CD4+ T cells sorted from blood, obtained at week 24, from a patient treated with tofacitinib. The V gene is TRBV30, the J gene TRBJ2-7; 7 bases match TRBD1. The CDR3 bases are TGTGCCTGGAGTGTACAGGGGTCCCTCTCCTACGAGCAGTACTTC. Translation: CAWSVQGSLSYEQYF.